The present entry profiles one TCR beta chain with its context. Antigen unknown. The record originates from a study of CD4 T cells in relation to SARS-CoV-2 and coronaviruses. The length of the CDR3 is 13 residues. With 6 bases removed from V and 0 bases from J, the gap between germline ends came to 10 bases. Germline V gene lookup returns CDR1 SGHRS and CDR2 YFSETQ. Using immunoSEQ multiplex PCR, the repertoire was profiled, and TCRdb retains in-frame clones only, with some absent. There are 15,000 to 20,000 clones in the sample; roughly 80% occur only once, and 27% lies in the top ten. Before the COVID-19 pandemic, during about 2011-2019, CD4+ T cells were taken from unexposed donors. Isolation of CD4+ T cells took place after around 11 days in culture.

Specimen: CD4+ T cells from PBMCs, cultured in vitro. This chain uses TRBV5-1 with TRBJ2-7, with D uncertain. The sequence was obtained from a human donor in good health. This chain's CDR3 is CASTPENSYEQYF. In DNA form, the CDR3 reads TGCGCCAGCACACCTGAAAACTCCTACGAGCAGTACTTC. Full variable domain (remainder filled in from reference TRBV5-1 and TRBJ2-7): KAGVTQTPRYLIKTRGQQVTLSCSPISGHRSVSWYQQTPGQGLQFLFEYFSETQRNKGNFPGRFSGRQFSNSRSEMNVSTLELGDSALYLCASTPENSYEQYFGPGTRLTVT.